This TCR beta chain was retrieved from a study of vaccination effects on CD4 cells after COVID-19. Whole-study results and caveats: Recruitment yielded few convalescent patients, and the study had no early post-infection timepoints.

The data were produced by immunoSEQ multiplex PCR, yet TCRdb's version contains in-frame clones alone and is incomplete. The sample yields 13,000 to 15,000 clones, more than 65% seen once. Details on this clone: As yet, its antigen is unknown.

Sequencing in the ViraFEST assay came after antigen-specific CD4+ T cells had been expanded with viral peptide pools, which were used to stimulate PBMC. Subsequent to ten to eleven days of culture, CD4+ T cells were isolated. Of the BNT162b2 and mRNA-1273 vaccines, participants received two doses of one or the other. Nucleocapsid antibody tests were negative, and the vaccine recipients had no prior SARS-CoV-2 infection. Around 2.2 million PBMC were seeded per well and grown in the presence of around 10 IU/ml IL-2 and 8.5 to 10 ug/ml peptides. The authors exchanged half the medium for IL-2 medium on days 3 and 7. This specimen was CD4+ T cells from PBMCs cultured with HCoV-NL63 spike peptides, taken after COVID-19 vaccination. The receptor's source is a human donor who received a COVID-19 vaccine.

The DNA for the CDR3 is TGTGCCAGCAGCCTTGGGCCAGGGGCCAATCAGCCCCAGCATTTT. Its protein product is CASSLGPGANQPQHF. The rearrangement joins TRBV11-2 to TRBJ1-5, with a tentative D call TRBD1 (6 bases). The V and J ends lost 5 bases and 3 bases respectively, with 14 bases between them. This CDR3 is 15 amino acids long. Germline V lookup: CDR1 SGHAT, CDR2 FQNNGV.